These 17 T cell receptor beta chains originate from one sample sequenced in a study of spatial heterogeneity in lung cancer. TCRdb processed the 5' RACE reads anew with MiXCR; each CDR3 protein has one entry. The sample shows tens of thousands of distinct CDR3 sequences, around 8.2% of them seen only once. The time point was: sample taken at primary tumor resection. Material for sequencing was whole RNA from tumor, nontumor lung or frozen PBMC, left unsorted. Sequences were derived from PBMCs, sampled at surgery. Every receptor here comes from a female donor with early-stage non-small cell lung cancer.

The CDR3 protein is CASSLRSEAETQYF. In DNA, the CDR3 is TGTGCCAGCAGCTTACGATCAGAAGCAGAGACCCAGTACTTC. The chain carries TRBV7-9 and TRBJ2-5, with unresolved D. Germline CDR1 reads SEHNR; CDR2 reads FQNEAQ (reference sequence). The V gene lost 2 bases and the J gene lost 4 bases, with 11 bases spanning the gap. The CDR3 contains 14 residues.

In this sample, this clonotype turned up many times. This chain links TRBV7-9 with TRBJ2-2; possible D gene TRBD1, 6 bases. This CDR3 comprises 14 residues. CDR1 and CDR2 (germline): SEHNR, FQNEAQ (reference sequence). V was clipped by 4 bases and J by 5 bases, with 11 bases between them. The CDR3 DNA reads as TGTGCCAGCAGCTCAGCAGGGGAAACCGGGGAGCTGTTTTTT. Translating it yields CASSSAGETGELFF.

Notes on this clonotype: A much larger clone sits a single nucleotide away, making a read error possible. The chain links TRBV7-9 to TRBJ2-7; 13 positions agree with TRBD2. This CDR3 spans 16 amino acids. Germline V CDR1 and CDR2: SEHNR, FQNEAQ (reference sequence). J was trimmed by 6 bases and V by 8 bases; bases with no gene match: 13. The CDR3 loop is CASAQGTSGEGFEQYF. Written as DNA, the CDR3 is TGTGCCAGCGCACAGGGGACTAGCGGGGAGGGGTTCGAGCAGTACTTC.

In this sample, this clonotype turned up many times. The chain recombines TRBV7-2 with TRBJ2-3, with D perhaps being TRBD1 or TRBD2 (5 bases each). The V gene lost 6 bases and the J gene lost 4 bases, with 11 bases spanning the gap. Per germline, CDR1 SGHTA and CDR2 FQGNSA. The CDR3 extends over 13 amino acids. The CDR3: CASSWGTADTQYF. CDR3 DNA: TGTGCCAGCAGTTGGGGGACGGCAGATACGCAGTATTTT.

The chain combines TRBV9 with TRBJ2-1, with D perhaps TRBD2 (6 bases). V shed 3 bases and J shed 0 bases, with 22 bases lying between them. Germline V lookup: CDR1 SGDLS, CDR2 YYNGEE. The CDR3 is made up of 19 amino acids. The CDR3 reads CASSAQKVVLGGSYNEQFF. The CDR3 coding sequence is TGTGCCAGCAGCGCCCAGAAAGTGGTCCTCGGGGGCTCCTACAATGAGCAGTTCTTC.

This clonotype has a count of ten or more. The chain uses TRBV2 and TRBJ1-1, with a tentative D call TRBD1 (6 bases). V was pared by 6 bases and J by 0 bases, with 11 bases between. Germline CDR1 SNHLY, CDR2 FYNNEI. This CDR3 is built from 14 residues. CDR3 protein: CASRRDIMNTEAFF. CDR3 DNA sequence: TGTGCCAGCAGAAGGGACATCATGAACACTGAAGCTTTCTTT.

This clonotype was recorded at least ten times. J is TRBJ2-3 and V is TRBV28; 9 bases align to TRBD2. The CDR3 sequence is 14 residues long. Germline V gene data show CDR1 as MDHEN and CDR2 as SYDVKM. The V and J ends lost 8 bases and 1 base, in that order; junction bases with no gene match: 4. CDR3 protein: CASGSSGGTDTQYF. CDR3 sequence (DNA): TGTGCCAGCGGCTCTAGCGGGGGCACAGATACGCAGTATTTT. Supplemented by reference TRBV28 and TRBJ2-3, the full variable domain reads DVKVTQSSRYLVKRTGEKVFLECVQDMDHENMFWYRQDPGLGLRLIYFSYDVKMKEKGDIPEGYSVSREKKERFSLILESASTNQTSMYLCASGSSGGTDTQYFGPGTRLTVL.

The table lists this clonotype with a few counts. The V call is TRBV4-1, the J call TRBJ2-5, with 8 bases lining up with TRBD1. Germline V gene data show CDR1 as MGHRA and CDR2 as YSYEKL. J was trimmed by 1 base and V by 5 bases; bases with no gene match: 6. The CDR3 runs 15 residues. The CDR3 region is CASSTRGPFQETQYF. The CDR3 coding sequence is TGCGCCAGCAGCACCAGGGGGCCTTTCCAAGAGACCCAGTACTTC.

V is TRBV12-3 or TRBV12-4 and J is TRBJ1-4, with 9 bases aligning to TRBD1. The CDR3 is made up of 16 amino acids. V shed 6 bases and J 4 bases; nucleotides not matched to a gene: 9. The CDR3 is CASRVDRGLRNEKLFF. The CDR3 DNA reads TGTGCCAGCAGGGTGGACAGGGGCCTCCGTAATGAAAAACTGTTTTTT.

In this sample, this clonotype turned up a few times. The chain has TRBV10-3 and TRBJ1-6; a weak D match, TRBD1 (6 bases). From germline, CDR1 is ENHRY and CDR2 SYGVKD. With 7 bases removed from V and 7 bases from J, the gap between germline ends came to 14 bases. The CDR3 length is 14 residues. The CDR3 protein is CAITPDRYNSPLHF. The CDR3 nucleotides are TGTGCCATCACCCCGGACAGATACAATTCACCCCTCCACTTT.

A remark on this clonotype: This may arise from a read error, as a much more abundant clone is one base away. The rearrangement uses TRBV7-8 and TRBJ2-3; D uncertain. This CDR3 region has 14 residues. Germline V gene lookup returns CDR1 SGHVS and CDR2 FQNEAQ. The CDR3 reads CASSLGPGTDTRYF. CDR3 DNA sequence: TGTGCCAGCAGCTTAGGTCCGGGCACAGATACGCGGTATTTT.

This clonotype has a handful of counts. The chain has TRBV6-1 and TRBJ2-1, with 7 bases matching TRBD1. Unmatched junction bases numbered 2, after V lost 6 bases and J lost 0 bases. In germline, CDR1 is MNHNS, CDR2 SASEGT. CDR3 size: 14 residues. The CDR3 protein is CASSWDSSYNEQFF. The DNA for the CDR3 is TGTGCCAGCAGCTGGGACAGCTCCTACAATGAGCAGTTCTTC.

The chain combines TRBV20-1 with TRBJ1-2, with D possibly being TRBD1 (5 bases). The CDR3 runs to 15 residues. Trimming shortened V by 3 bases and J by 4 bases, and 18 bases separated the two germline ends. Germline V gene sequence: CDR1 DFQATT, CDR2 SNEGSKA (reference sequence). The CDR3 region has the DNA TGCAGTGCTAGCCTCGACAGTCTCTCCCCCTATGGCTACACCTTC. This gives the protein CSASLDSLSPYGYTF.

This clonotype showed up just a few times. The CDR3 coding sequence is TGTGCCAGCAGCTTAAGAGGCGGACAGGGGAGAAATGAGCAGTTCTTC. Its translation: CASSLRGGQGRNEQFF. The chain joins TRBV7-3 to TRBJ2-1, with TRBD1 matching 9 bases. The V segment lost 1 base and the J segment 7 bases; nucleotides outside the gene matches: 8. The CDR3 spans 16 residues. Germline V gene data show CDR1 as SGHTA and CDR2 as FQGTGA.

The V gene is TRBV19, the J gene TRBJ2-3; D may be TRBD1 (5 bases). Trimming took 5 bases from V and 3 from J, leaving 15 bases between them. Germline lookup yields CDR1 LNHDA and CDR2 SQIVND (reference sequence). The length of the CDR3 is 15 residues. For the CDR3, the DNA is TGTGCCAGTAGTCTCTCAGGGTTGTCAACAGATACGCAGTATTTT. Amino acid sequence: CASSLSGLSTDTQYF.

This clonotype was detected only a few times. The chain links TRBV12-3 or TRBV12-4 to TRBJ1-5; 8 bases align to TRBD1. CDR3 length equals 15 residues. The V and J ends lost 4 bases and 7 bases, in that order; junction bases with no gene match: 9. CDR3 bases: TGTGCCAGCAGTTCGCAGGGGGCTCTAGGACAGCCCCAGCATTTT. Its protein is CASSSQGALGQPQHF.

This clonotype was detected only a few times. This chain uses TRBV5-1 with TRBJ2-1, with TRBD1 identical over 8 bases. The CDR3 length is 21 residues. Germline V gives CDR1 SGHRS, CDR2 YFSETQ. With V trimmed by 0 bases and J by 2 bases, 19 bases remained unmatched. CDR3 nucleotides: TGCGCCAGCAGCTTGGGGATTATCGGACAGGGCCCAACCGTTCCCTACAATGAGCAGTTCTTC. It translates to CASSLGIIGQGPTVPYNEQFF.